One and the same sample provided the 8 T cell receptor beta chains below, sequenced in a study of neurological immune-mediated disorders. TCRdb reprocessed the 5' RACE reads with MiXCR, giving one entry per CDR3 protein. The top ten hold 7.1% of the sample, which has around 60,000 distinct CDR3 sequences, 3% to 3.5% seen once. The specimen sequenced was PBMCs. These receptors were taken from a woman in her sixties with multiple sclerosis.

This clonotype was seen repeatedly, ten times or more. V and J are TRBV5-1 and TRBJ1-1, with a tentative D call TRBD1 (6 bases). V was trimmed by 4 bases and J by 2 bases, leaving 15 bases between them. The CDR3 contains 15 residues. The V gene's germline CDR1 is SGHRS and CDR2 YFSETQ. The CDR3 DNA reads TGCGCCAGCAGCAGGGACCCCAGGGGCAACACTGAAGCTTTCTTT. Translating it yields CASSRDPRGNTEAFF.

This clonotype was found many times. This chain joins TRBV20-1 and TRBJ2-5, with 8 nucleotides matching TRBD2. V was clipped by 1 base and J by 4 bases; unmatched bases: 11. The CDR3 totals 16 residues. The germline gives CDR1 DFQATT, CDR2 SNEGSKA (reference sequence). The CDR3 DNA reads TGCAGTGCTAGAGGCCTTAAACCGGGACTAGTAGAGACCCAGTACTTC. It specifies CSARGLKPGLVETQYF.

This clonotype was detected many times. The gene calls are TRBV7-2 and TRBJ2-5; D is perhaps TRBD2 (5 bases). Germline V CDR1 and CDR2: SGHTA, FQGNSA. The CDR3 has 15 residues. Trimming left V 0 bases short and J 2 bases short, with 10 bases between. CDR3 DNA: TGTGCCAGCAGCTTAGCCGGGATGAGGCAAGAGACCCAGTACTTC. It specifies CASSLAGMRQETQYF. The full variable domain, its missing parts supplied by reference TRBV7-2 and TRBJ2-5, is GAGVSQSPSNKVTEKGKDVELRCDPISGHTALYWYRQSLGQGLEFLIYFQGNSAPDKSGLPSDRFSAERTGGSVSTLTIQRTQQEDSAVYLCASSLAGMRQETQYFGPGTRLLVL.

This clonotype has at least ten counts. The chain recombines TRBV7-9 with TRBJ2-2; 7 bases match TRBD1. Trimming took 5 bases from V and 6 from J; bases not matched to a gene: 3. Germline CDR1 and CDR2: SEHNR and FQNEAQ (reference sequence). The CDR3 spans 13 residues. The CDR3 DNA sequence: TGTGCCAGCAGCCGACAGGGTCCCGGGGAGCTGTTTTTT. Its translation: CASSRQGPGELFF.

This clonotype has at least ten counts. V gene TRBV7-2 combines with J gene TRBJ1-3, with no clear D. V was shortened by 2 bases and J by 3 bases, with 8 bases between the two germline ends. Per the germline V gene, CDR1 is SGHTA and CDR2 is FQGNSA. This CDR3 comprises 14 residues. CDR3 residues: CASSLKGSGNTIYF. In DNA form, the CDR3 reads TGTGCCAGCAGCTTAAAAGGGAGTGGAAACACCATATATTTT.

This clonotype was recorded a few times. The V call is TRBV28, the J call TRBJ2-7; 7 positions agree with TRBD1. Trimming took 6 bases from V and 1 from J; bases not matched to a gene: 9. The CDR3 is 15 amino acids. Germline CDR1 reads MDHEN; CDR2 reads SYDVKM. For the CDR3, the DNA is TGTGCCAGCAGACCTACAGGGGTAAGGTCCTACGAGCAGTACTTC. This translates into CASRPTGVRSYEQYF. The entire variable domain, with the rest obtained from reference TRBV28 and TRBJ2-7, is as follows: DVKVTQSSRYLVKRTGEKVFLECVQDMDHENMFWYRQDPGLGLRLIYFSYDVKMKEKGDIPEGYSVSREKKERFSLILESASTNQTSMYLCASRPTGVRSYEQYFGPGTRLTVT.

There are many counts of this clonotype. The V gene is TRBV12-3 or TRBV12-4, the J gene TRBJ2-1; the match to TRBD2 covers 7 bases. The CDR3 covers 13 residues. CDR3 nucleotide sequence: TGTGTTTCTGCTGGCGGGGGCTACAATGAGCAGTTCTTC. This translates into CVSAGGGYNEQFF.

A word on this clonotype: The conserved phenylalanine or tryptophan is not found at the CDR3 terminus, so this likely reflects a read error. No DNA is shown, since the ends of the CDR3 on it are uncertain; the CDR3 is the one TCRdb lists. The chain employs TRBV20-1 and TRBJ2-4. CDR1 DFQATT and CDR2 SNEGSKA come from the germline V gene (reference sequence). The CDR3 length is 12 residues, termini included. CDR3 amino acids: CSAPDVLNIKYC.